A selection of T cell receptor beta chains follows, all from one sample in a study of T cell clones after liver transplantation. The protocol was immunoSEQ multiplex PCR, while the TCRdb copy is restricted to in-frame clones and leaves out a portion. The sample has around 110,000 clones; about nine tenths are singletons. The sample in question was CD4+ T cells from blood, obtained 12 months after liver transplant. The receptors originated from a human patient who received a liver transplant. Some T cells here may be from the graft donor. Both conserved end residues are trimmed from each CDR3. A D gene is named only where the DNA matches it firmly.

v_call d_call cdr3_aa
TRBV5-4 . ASSFSGDNEKLF
TRBV19 . ASADRPDYQPQH
TRBV2 . ASSEIELVPYEQY
TRBV5-1 . ASSFQETQY
TRBV19 TRBD1 ASSTRDRAGNQPQH
TRBV7-7 . ASSSRTGLTTGELF
TRBV18 TRBD2 ASSPALAGGVNEQF
TRBV2 . ASSEWRVGGNIQY
TRBV9 TRBD1 ASSPRDRNQETQY
TRBV30 . ALRRESHTGELF
TRBV10-1 TRBD2 ASTLAENYEQY
TRBV6-5 . ASSRTGADYGYT
TRBV7-6 . ASSLGSSGNTIY
TRBV7-2 TRBD1 ASSQTGQGWY
TRBV23-1 . ASSQPSGARDQPQH
TRBV28 . ASSLDSPGRGWDYGYT
TRBV7-2 . ASSLVAGTETQY
TRBV5-1 . ASSLVGEQY
TRBV29-1 . SVGSGAEQY
TRBV7-9 . ASSSEVDTGELF
TRBV11-3 TRBD1 ASSLTGALWSYEQY
TRBV5-6 . ASSLQRVHSNQPQH
TRBV7-2 . ASSLDRVNEQY
TRBV19 . ASSPGQPATNEKLF
TRBV27 . ASSEGVRSSNQPQH
TRBV4-1 . ASSVGPGDEKLF
TRBV29-1 TRBD2 SVQGGRDSYEQY
TRBV9 TRBD2 ASSVAAGEITDTQY
TRBV5-1 TRBD1 ASSLQGATDTQY
TRBV7-3 . ASSPQENTEAF
TRBV9 TRBD1 ASSRGQGSYEQY
TRBV29-1 . SVLTRDALSYEQY
TRBV18 . ASSPSQGGETQY
TRBV5-1 TRBD2 ASSLDGTSVYNEQF
TRBV7-2 . ASSWGDTEAF
TRBV11-3 . ASSSPWGSGGTDTQY
TRBV6-1 TRBD2 ASKTSGYNEQF
TRBV28 . ASSLWQYGYT
TRBV28 . ASSPAREETQY
TRBV18 . ASSPTRGLTDTQY
TRBV5-1 . ASSTPGEGNTIY
TRBV29-1 . SLLDGANTEAF
TRBV28 . ASNQAKFHEQF
TRBV7-9 TRBD1 ASSSRDRDYGYT
TRBV10-3 . AISGSSNEQY
TRBV29-1 TRBD1 SVVTGGERNEQF
TRBV5-6 TRBD2 ASSGTSGSSYEQY
TRBV5-1 TRBD1 ASSSGQGLYNEQF
TRBV2 TRBD1 ASVPGQGFHEQY
TRBV6-6 TRBD1 ASRGQGAIGELF
TRBV27 . ASSHSRGSYNEQF
TRBV27 . ASTPGKGSGREKLF
TRBV9 TRBD1 ASSDGTGREKLF
TRBV6-5 . ASSYSGVMNTEAF
TRBV30 . AWSEVGVEQY
TRBV29-1 TRBD1 SVFRGLGYGYT
TRBV5-1 . ASSSWQGNTEAF
TRBV6-1 . ASSSKGYEQY
TRBV14 . ASSQDKQYAGELF